These T cell receptor beta chains were read from a single sample in a study of cytotoxic CD8 clonotypes in ibrutinib-treated CLL. Produced via immunoSEQ multiplex PCR; TCRdb's table is partial and in-frame only. The sample lists some 130,000 clones; around 85% were seen once. Material: PBMCs, obtained after 24 months of ibrutinib treatment. The source is a human donor with chronic lymphocytic leukemia. Each CDR3 is given with its conserved first and last residue. A D gene is named only where the DNA matches it firmly. A row's size may be missing; if present it is once, few, many or a size class.

TRBV5-1	-	-	TRBJ1-5	TGCGCCAGCAGCTTTACCGGCCTGGGGGAGCCCCAGCATTTT	CASSFTGLGEPQHF
TRBV5-6	-	-	TRBJ1-2	TGTGCCAGCAGCTCCGGGACCGCAATCTATGGCTACACCTTC	CASSSGTAIYGYTF
TRBV19	-	-	TRBJ1-1	TGTGCCAGTACCCTCCCCCAGGGGTTGGCTTTCTTT	CASTLPQGLAFF
TRBV7-6	TRBD1	-	TRBJ1-2	TGTGCCAGCAGCCCGGGGACAGTCTCCTATGGCTACACCTTC	CASSPGTVSYGYTF
TRBV15	-	-	TRBJ2-7	TGTGCCACCAGCCGTAGAGATAGCGGTCCCTACGAGCAGTACTTC	CATSRRDSGPYEQYF
TRBV4-3	-	once	TRBJ1-1	TGCGCCAGCAGCTACGGGTACAGGGCGACCACTGAAGCTTTCTTT	CASSYGYRATTEAFF
TRBV5-4	TRBD1	-	TRBJ1-5	TGTGCCACGACCCGGGACAGGGGATCGGGGAATCAGCCCCAGCATTTT	CATTRDRGSGNQPQHF
TRBV4-1	TRBD1	-	TRBJ2-3	TGCGCCAGCAGCCCGACAGGGGCTACGCAGTATTTT	CASSPTGATQYF
TRBV6-4	-	few	TRBJ1-6	TGTGCCAGCAGGGCAGGTCCTGCGGATCCCCTCCACTTT	CASRAGPADPLHF
TRBV4-3	-	-	TRBJ1-3	TGCGCCAGCAGCCAAGGGGTCTCTGGAAACACCATATATTTT	CASSQGVSGNTIYF
TRBV5-6	TRBD2	-	TRBJ2-1	TGTGCCAGCAGTCTTACAGGGACTAGTGAGCAGTTCTTC	CASSLTGTSEQFF
TRBV6-5	TRBD1	-	TRBJ2-1	TGTGCCAGCAGTTCCCCGGGACAGGGGGCCCATGAGCAGTTCTTC	CASSSPGQGAHEQFF
TRBV7-2	-	-	TRBJ2-2	TGTGCCAGCAGCTATAACAGGCGATCCGGGGAGCTGTTTTTT	CASSYNRRSGELFF
TRBV6-5	-	few	TRBJ1-5	TGTGCCAGCGGGCTTCAGCCCCAGCATTTT	CASGLQPQHF
TRBV28	TRBD2	-	TRBJ2-7	TGTGCCAGCAGTTACGGGGGGGCGTCCTACGAGCAGTACTTC	CASSYGGASYEQYF
TRBV27	-	-	TRBJ2-1	TGTGCCAGCAGTCCGAGGGCGATAGTCGTCAATGAGCAGTTCTTC	CASSPRAIVVNEQFF
TRBV7-8	-	-	TRBJ2-3	TGTGCCAGCAGCTTAGTTGGGAGGGGGACAGATACGCAGTATTTT	CASSLVGRGTDTQYF
TRBV18	-	-	TRBJ2-4	TGTGCCAGCTCACCACCCGAGGGGTCCTCGGAGAACATTCAGTACTTC	CASSPPEGSSENIQYF
TRBV5-4	TRBD1	-	TRBJ1-1	TGTGCCAGCAGCATGGGACAGGCGAACACTGAAGCTTTCTTT	CASSMGQANTEAFF
TRBV2	TRBD2	-	TRBJ2-3	TGTGCCAGCGGCCGGCGGGGGGCGTTGGCAGATACGCAGTATTTT	CASGRRGALADTQYF
TRBV27	-	-	TRBJ2-5	TGTGCCAGCAGTTTATATTCTGGGGGCCGAGAGACCCAGTACTTC	CASSLYSGGRETQYF
TRBV11-2	-	-	TRBJ2-4	TGTGCCAGCAGCTTAGGGGGGGGCACAAACATTCAGTACTTC	CASSLGGGTNIQYF
TRBV19	TRBD2	-	TRBJ2-3	TGTGCCAGCAAACTAGCGGACCGACACACAGATACGCAGTATTTT	CASKLADRHTDTQYF
TRBV5-1	-	-	TRBJ2-7	TGCGCCAGCAGCACAGGACCCTCCGGGGAGCAGTACTTC	CASSTGPSGEQYF
TRBV18	-	-	TRBJ2-2	TGTGCCAGCTCACCCCGGCGGCAGGCGAACACCGGGGAGCTGTTTTTT	CASSPRRQANTGELFF
TRBV28	-	-	TRBJ1-5	TGTGCCAGCACCTTGAGGGGAGCGGTGGGTCAGCCCCAGCATTTT	CASTLRGAVGQPQHF
TRBV28	TRBD1	-	TRBJ1-6	TGTGCCAGCAGGTTTAAAGGACAGGGGCCTTCACCCCTCCACTTT	CASRFKGQGPSPLHF
TRBV19	-	-	TRBJ2-1	TGTGCCAGTAGTATAAGGGAGAACTTTTACAATGAGCAGTTCTTC	CASSIRENFYNEQFF
TRBV4-3	-	-	TRBJ2-7	TGCGCCAGCAGCCAAGATCCAGACAGGTTCTACGAGCAGTACTTC	CASSQDPDRFYEQYF
TRBV2	TRBD1	-	TRBJ1-1	TGTGCCAGCAAAGGACAGGGCCGAGGATCCGCTTTCTTT	CASKGQGRGSAFF
TRBV27	-	-	TRBJ2-1	TGTGCCAGCAGTTTATCGGGGGCGTCGTACAATGAGCAGTTCTTC	CASSLSGASYNEQFF
TRBV6-1	-	once	TRBJ1-1	TGTGCCAGCAGCCCGGGACGTCTTATGAACACTGAAGCTTTCTTT	CASSPGRLMNTEAFF
TRBV7-2	TRBD2	-	TRBJ2-1	TGTGCCAGCAGCTTTACTAGCGGGGGGTTCAATGAGCAGTTCTTC	CASSFTSGGFNEQFF
TRBV18	-	-	TRBJ1-5	TGTGCCAGCTCACCCCCGAGCGCTACTTGGGGGAATCAGCCCCAGCATTTT	CASSPPSATWGNQPQHF
TRBV5-1	TRBD2	-	TRBJ2-1	TGCGCCAGCGGAACTGGGGGGGGTTCCCACAATGAGCAGTTCTTC	CASGTGGGSHNEQFF
TRBV7-9	-	-	TRBJ2-4	TGTGCCAGCAGCTTAGCCCCAGGGGTGGGGGACATTCAGTACTTC	CASSLAPGVGDIQYF
TRBV7-2	TRBD2	-	TRBJ2-5	TGTGCCAGCAGCTTAGGAGCGCGGGGGGGATTTGGAGAGACCCAGTACTTC	CASSLGARGGFGETQYF
TRBV19	-	-	TRBJ1-6	TGTGCCAGTAGTATTGGGACGGTTTATAATTCACCCCTCCACTTT	CASSIGTVYNSPLHF
TRBV10-1	-	few	TRBJ1-4	TGCGCCAGCAGTAGGGCCCGGGGCGCGAATGAAAAACTGTTTTTT	CASSRARGANEKLFF
TRBV28	-	-	TRBJ2-3	TGTGCCAGCATGGCCCTCCTCGGCACAGATACGCAGTATTTT	CASMALLGTDTQYF
TRBV7-8	-	few	TRBJ1-1	TGTGCCAGCAGCTTAGCGGTAGGCAGGGCGAGAGGAAGTACTGAAGCTTTCTTT	CASSLAVGRARGSTEAFF
TRBV14	-	-	TRBJ1-1	TGTGCCAGCAGCCAAGCTCTTAGGTCCGGACTAAACACTGAAGCTTTCTTT	CASSQALRSGLNTEAFF
TRBV4-2	-	-	TRBJ1-1	TGTGCCAGCAGCCAAGATTGGCGGGGGGCAGGAGGAACTGAAGCTTTCTTT	CASSQDWRGAGGTEAFF
TRBV14	-	-	TRBJ1-1	TGTGCCAGCAGCCAGGGATTACTTATTTTGAACACTGAAGCTTTCTTT	CASSQGLLILNTEAFF
TRBV5-4	-	-	TRBJ2-7	TGTGCCAGCAGCTTGGACCGGGGGGCCTTCAACTACGAGCAGTACTTC	CASSLDRGAFNYEQYF
TRBV29-1	-	-	TRBJ1-5	TGCAGCGCTGGGGTCGACAATCAGCCCCAGCATTTT	CSAGVDNQPQHF
TRBV29-1	TRBD1	-	TRBJ1-1	TGCAGCGTAGGACAGGGGGGCACTGAAGCTTTCTTT	CSVGQGGTEAFF
TRBV11-2	-	-	TRBJ2-4	TGTGCCAGCAGCCCCCTCTGGGGGCCGAAAAACATTCAGTACTTC	CASSPLWGPKNIQYF
TRBV4-1	TRBD2	-	TRBJ2-5	TGCGCCAGCAGCCAAGAGTCGGTAGCGGGAGAGACCCAGTACTTC	CASSQESVAGETQYF
TRBV19	TRBD1	-	TRBJ1-6	TGTGCCAGTAGTGCACAGGGGGAAGGCTCACCCCTCCACTTT	CASSAQGEGSPLHF
TRBV10-2	-	-	TRBJ1-5	TGCGCCAGCAGTGAGTCGTTTGGGCGCAATCAGCCCCAGCATTTT	CASSESFGRNQPQHF
TRBV5-1	TRBD2	-	TRBJ2-1	TGCGCCAGCAGCTTGGTGTTAGCGGGAGAGCAGTTCTTC	CASSLVLAGEQFF
TRBV4-3	-	-	TRBJ1-6	TGCGCCAGCAGCCAAGAACTAGGGGCAGGTTCACCCCTCCACTTT	CASSQELGAGSPLHF
TRBV4-3	-	-	TRBJ2-7	TGCGCCAGCAGCCATCGCCAGGGGATCTCCTCCTACGAGCAGTACTTC	CASSHRQGISSYEQYF
TRBV27	-	-	TRBJ2-7	TGTGCCAGCTGGGACGGCGGCTCCTACGAGCAGTACTTC	CASWDGGSYEQYF
TRBV27	TRBD1	-	TRBJ1-6	TGTGCCAGCAGTTTATATGGCAGGGGGCTCTTGAATTCACCCCTCCACTTT	CASSLYGRGLLNSPLHF
TRBV4-1	-	-	TRBJ2-7	TGCGCCAGCAGCAAGACTAGGTCCCCCTACGAGCAGTACTTC	CASSKTRSPYEQYF